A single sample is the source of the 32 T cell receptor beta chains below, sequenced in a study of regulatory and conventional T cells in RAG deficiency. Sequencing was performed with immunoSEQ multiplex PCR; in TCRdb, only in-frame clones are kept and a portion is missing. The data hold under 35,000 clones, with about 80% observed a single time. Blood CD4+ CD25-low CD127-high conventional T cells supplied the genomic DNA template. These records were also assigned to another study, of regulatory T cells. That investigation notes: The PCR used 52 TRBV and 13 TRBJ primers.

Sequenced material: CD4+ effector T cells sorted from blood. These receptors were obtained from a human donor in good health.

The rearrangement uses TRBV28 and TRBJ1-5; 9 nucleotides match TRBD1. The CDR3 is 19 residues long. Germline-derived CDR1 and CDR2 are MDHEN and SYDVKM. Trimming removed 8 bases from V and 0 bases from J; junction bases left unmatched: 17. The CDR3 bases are TGTGCCAGCCTAAACGGACAGGGGAGAATAAGCGGTAGCAATCAGCCCCAGCATTTT. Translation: CASLNGQGRISGSNQPQHF.

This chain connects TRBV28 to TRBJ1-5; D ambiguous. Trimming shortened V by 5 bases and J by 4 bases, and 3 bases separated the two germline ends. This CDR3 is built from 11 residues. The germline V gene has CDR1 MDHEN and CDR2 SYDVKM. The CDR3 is CASSTNQPQHF. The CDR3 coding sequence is TGTGCCAGCAGTACAAATCAGCCCCAGCATTTT.

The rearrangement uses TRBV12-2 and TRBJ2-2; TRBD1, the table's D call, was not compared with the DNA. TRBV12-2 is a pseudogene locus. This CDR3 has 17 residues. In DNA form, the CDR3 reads TGTGCAAGTCGCTTTAACCTGGGACAGGGTAACACCGGGGAGCTGTTTTTT. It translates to CASRFNLGQGNTGELFF.

In DNA form, the CDR3 reads TGTGCCAGCCGCGGGGGGGCTGAAGCTTTCTTT. Amino acids: CASRGGAEAFF. The V call is TRBV28, the J call TRBJ1-1; D may be TRBD1 (5 bases). The germline V gene encodes CDR1 MDHEN and CDR2 SYDVKM. Trimming pared 8 bases from V and 6 bases from J, leaving 10 bases between. The CDR3 length is 11 residues.

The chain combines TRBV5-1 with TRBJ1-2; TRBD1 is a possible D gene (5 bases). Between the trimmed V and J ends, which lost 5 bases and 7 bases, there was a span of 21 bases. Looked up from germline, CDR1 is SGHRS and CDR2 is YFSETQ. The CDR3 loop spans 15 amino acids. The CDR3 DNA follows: TGCGCCAGCAGTTTTGGGGGAGAAGGCCATCGTGGCTACACCTTC. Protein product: CASSFGGEGHRGYTF.

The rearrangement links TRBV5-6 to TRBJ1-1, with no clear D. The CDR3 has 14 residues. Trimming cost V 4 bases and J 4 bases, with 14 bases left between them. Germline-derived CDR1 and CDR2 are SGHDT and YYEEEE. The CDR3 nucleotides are TGTGCCAGCAGCCGGAACCCTGATGGCACTGAAGCTTTCTTT. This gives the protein CASSRNPDGTEAFF.

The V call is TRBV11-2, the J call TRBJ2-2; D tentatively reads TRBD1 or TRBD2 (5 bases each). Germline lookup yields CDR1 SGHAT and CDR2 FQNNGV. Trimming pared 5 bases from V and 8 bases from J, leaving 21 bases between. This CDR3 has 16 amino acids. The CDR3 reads CASSPIQGPGGGELFF. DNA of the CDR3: TGTGCCAGCAGCCCAATCCAGGGTCCTGGGGGAGGGGAGCTGTTTTTT.

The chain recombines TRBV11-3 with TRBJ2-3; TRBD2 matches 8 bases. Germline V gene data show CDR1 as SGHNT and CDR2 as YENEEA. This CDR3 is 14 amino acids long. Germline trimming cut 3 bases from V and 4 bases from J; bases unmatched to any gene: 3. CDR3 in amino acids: CASSLPGGADTQYF. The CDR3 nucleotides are TGTGCCAGCAGCTTGCCCGGGGGGGCAGATACGCAGTATTTT.

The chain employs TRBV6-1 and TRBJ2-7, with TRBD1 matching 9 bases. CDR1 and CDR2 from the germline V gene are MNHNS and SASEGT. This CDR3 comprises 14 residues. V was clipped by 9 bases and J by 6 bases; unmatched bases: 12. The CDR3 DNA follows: TGTGCCAGTTCCACCGGGACAGGGTTGTTCGAGCAGTACTTC. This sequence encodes CASSTGTGLFEQYF.

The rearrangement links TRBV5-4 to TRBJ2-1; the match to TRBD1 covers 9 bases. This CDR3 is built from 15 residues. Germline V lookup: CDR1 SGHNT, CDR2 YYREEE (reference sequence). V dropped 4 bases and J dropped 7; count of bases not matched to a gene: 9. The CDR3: CASSAGTGFGNEQFF. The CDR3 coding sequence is TGTGCCAGCAGCGCCGGGACAGGGTTTGGAAATGAGCAGTTCTTC.

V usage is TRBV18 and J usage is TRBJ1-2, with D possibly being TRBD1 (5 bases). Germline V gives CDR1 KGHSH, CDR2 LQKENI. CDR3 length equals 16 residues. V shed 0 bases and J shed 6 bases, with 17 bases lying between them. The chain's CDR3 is CASSPPRTRSRNGYTF. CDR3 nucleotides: TGTGCCAGCTCACCACCTAGGACACGTTCTCGGAATGGCTACACCTTC.

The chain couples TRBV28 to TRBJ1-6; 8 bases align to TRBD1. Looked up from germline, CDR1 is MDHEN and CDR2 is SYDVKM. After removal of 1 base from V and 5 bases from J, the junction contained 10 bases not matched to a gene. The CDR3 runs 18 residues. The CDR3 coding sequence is TGTGCCAGCAGTTTATTTAGGGGAGGGACAGGACATAATTCACCCCTCCACTTT. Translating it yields CASSLFRGGTGHNSPLHF.

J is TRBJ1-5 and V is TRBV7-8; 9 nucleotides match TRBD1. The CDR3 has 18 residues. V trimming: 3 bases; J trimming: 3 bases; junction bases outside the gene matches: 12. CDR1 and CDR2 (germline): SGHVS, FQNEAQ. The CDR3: CASSFGQGIPHANQPQHF. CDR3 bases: TGTGCCAGCAGCTTTGGACAGGGGATTCCCCACGCCAATCAGCCCCAGCATTTT. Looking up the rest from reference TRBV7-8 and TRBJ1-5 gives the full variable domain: GAGVSQSPRYKVAKRGQDVALRCDPISGHVSLFWYQQALGQGPEFLTYFQNEAQLDKSGLPSDRFFAERPEGSVSTLKIQRTQQEDSAVYLCASSFGQGIPHANQPQHFGDGTRLSIL.

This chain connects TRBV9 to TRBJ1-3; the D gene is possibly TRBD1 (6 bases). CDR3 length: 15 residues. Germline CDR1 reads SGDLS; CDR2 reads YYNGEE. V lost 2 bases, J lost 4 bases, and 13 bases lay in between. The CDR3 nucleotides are TGTGCCAGCAGCGTGGGACAAGAAAGAGGAAACACCATATATTTT. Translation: CASSVGQERGNTIYF.

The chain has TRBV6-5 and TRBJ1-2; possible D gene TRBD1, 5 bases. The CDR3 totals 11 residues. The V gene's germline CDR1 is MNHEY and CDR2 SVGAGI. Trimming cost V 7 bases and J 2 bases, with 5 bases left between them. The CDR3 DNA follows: TGTGCCAGCACAGGGAACTATGGCTACACCTTC. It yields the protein CASTGNYGYTF.

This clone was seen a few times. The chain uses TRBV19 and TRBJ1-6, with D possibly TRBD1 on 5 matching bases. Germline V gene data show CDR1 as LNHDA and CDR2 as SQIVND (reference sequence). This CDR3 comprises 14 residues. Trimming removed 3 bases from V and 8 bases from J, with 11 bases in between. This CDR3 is CASSMVQGHSPLHF. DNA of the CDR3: TGTGCCAGTAGTATGGTTCAGGGTCATTCACCCCTCCACTTT. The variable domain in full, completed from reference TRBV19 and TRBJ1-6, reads DGGITQSPKYLFRKEGQNVTLSCEQNLNHDAMYWYRQDPGQGLRLIYYSQIVNDFQKGDIAEGYSVSREKKESFPLTVTSAQKNPTAFYLCASSMVQGHSPLHFGNGTRLTVT.

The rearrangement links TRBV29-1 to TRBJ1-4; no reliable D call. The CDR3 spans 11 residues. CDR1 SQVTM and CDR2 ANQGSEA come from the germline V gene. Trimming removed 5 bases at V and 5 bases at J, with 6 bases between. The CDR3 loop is CSVRANEKLFF. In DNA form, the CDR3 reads TGCAGCGTTAGGGCCAATGAAAAACTGTTTTTT.

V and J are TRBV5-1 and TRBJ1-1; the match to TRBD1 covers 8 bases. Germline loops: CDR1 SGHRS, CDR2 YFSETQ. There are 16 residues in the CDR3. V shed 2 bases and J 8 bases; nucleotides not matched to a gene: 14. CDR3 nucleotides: TGCGCCAGCAGCTTCCAACCTCTCAGGGGGCGCCAGGAAGCTTTCTTT. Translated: CASSFQPLRGRQEAFF.

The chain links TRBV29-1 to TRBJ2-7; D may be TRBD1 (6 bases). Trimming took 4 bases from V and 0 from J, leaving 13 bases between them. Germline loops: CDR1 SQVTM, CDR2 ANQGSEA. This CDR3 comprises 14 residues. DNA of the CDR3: TGCAGCGTTGCGAACAGGGCATCCTCCTACGAGCAGTACTTC. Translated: CSVANRASSYEQYF.

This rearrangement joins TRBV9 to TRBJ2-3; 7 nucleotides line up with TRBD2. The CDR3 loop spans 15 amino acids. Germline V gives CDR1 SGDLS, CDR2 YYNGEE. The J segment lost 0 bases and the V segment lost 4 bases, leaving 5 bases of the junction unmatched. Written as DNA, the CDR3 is TGTGCCAGCAGCACCCTCGGGGGGAGCACAGATACGCAGTATTTT. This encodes CASSTLGGSTDTQYF.

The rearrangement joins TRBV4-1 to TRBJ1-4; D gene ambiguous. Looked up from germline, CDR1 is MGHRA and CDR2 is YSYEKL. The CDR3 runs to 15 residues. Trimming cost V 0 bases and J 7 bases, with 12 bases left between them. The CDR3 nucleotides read TGCGCCAGCAGCCAAGACGACCTACGGCGTGAAAAACTGTTTTTT. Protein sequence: CASSQDDLRREKLFF.

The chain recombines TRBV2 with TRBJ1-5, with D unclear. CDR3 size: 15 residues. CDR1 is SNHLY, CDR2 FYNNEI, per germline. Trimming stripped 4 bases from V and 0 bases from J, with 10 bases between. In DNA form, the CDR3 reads TGTGCCAGCAGTGTCTCCCGGCTTAGCAATCAGCCCCAGCATTTT. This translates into CASSVSRLSNQPQHF.

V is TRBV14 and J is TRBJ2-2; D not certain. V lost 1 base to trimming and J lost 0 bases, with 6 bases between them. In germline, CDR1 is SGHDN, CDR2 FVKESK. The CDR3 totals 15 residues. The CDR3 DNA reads TGTGCCAGCAGCCAAGTGCACACGAACACCGGGGAGCTGTTTTTT. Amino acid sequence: CASSQVHTNTGELFF.

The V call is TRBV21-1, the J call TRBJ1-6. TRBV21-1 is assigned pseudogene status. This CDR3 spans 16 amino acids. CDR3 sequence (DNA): TGTGCCCGCTGGGACGGGAGGGGGTTTTATAATTCACCCCTCCACTTT. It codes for CARWDGRGFYNSPLHF.

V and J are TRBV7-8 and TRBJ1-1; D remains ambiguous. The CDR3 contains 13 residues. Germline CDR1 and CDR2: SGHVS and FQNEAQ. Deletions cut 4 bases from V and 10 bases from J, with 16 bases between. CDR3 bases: TGTGCCAGCAGCTCCTTAGGACGCCGATCAGCTTTCTTT. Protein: CASSSLGRRSAFF.

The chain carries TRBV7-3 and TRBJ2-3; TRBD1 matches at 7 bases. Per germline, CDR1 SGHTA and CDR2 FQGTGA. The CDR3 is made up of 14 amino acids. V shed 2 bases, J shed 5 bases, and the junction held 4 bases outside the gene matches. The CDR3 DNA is TGTGCCAGCAGCTTAGACAGGGCGGAAGATACGCAGTATTTT. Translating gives CASSLDRAEDTQYF.

The CDR3 nucleotides are TGTGCCAGCAGCTTGGGAGGGCCCTATGGCTACACCTTC. It translates to CASSLGGPYGYTF. The rearrangement links TRBV7-8 to TRBJ1-2; D gene ambiguous. This CDR3 has 13 residues. Trimming stripped 3 bases from V and 4 bases from J, with 9 bases between. The V gene's germline CDR1 is SGHVS and CDR2 FQNEAQ.

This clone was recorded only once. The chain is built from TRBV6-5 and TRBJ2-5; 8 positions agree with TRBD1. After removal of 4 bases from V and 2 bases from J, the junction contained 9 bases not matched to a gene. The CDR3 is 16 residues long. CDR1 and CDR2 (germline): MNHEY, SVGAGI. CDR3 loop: CASSFGQGVHQETQYF. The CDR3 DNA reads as TGTGCCAGCAGTTTCGGACAGGGAGTCCATCAAGAGACCCAGTACTTC.

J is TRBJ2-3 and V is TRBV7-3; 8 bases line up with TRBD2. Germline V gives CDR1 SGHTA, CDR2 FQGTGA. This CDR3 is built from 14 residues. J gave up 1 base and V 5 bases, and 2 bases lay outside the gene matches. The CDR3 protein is CASSLSGGTDTQYF. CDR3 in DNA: TGTGCCAGCAGCCTTAGCGGGGGCACAGATACGCAGTATTTT.

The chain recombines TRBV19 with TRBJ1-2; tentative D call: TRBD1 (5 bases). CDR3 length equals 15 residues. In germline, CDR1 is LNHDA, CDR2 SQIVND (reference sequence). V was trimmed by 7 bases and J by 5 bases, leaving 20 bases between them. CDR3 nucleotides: TGTGCCAGTACCTTAGAGGTCGGGACGGTTTATGGCTACACCTTC. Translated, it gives CASTLEVGTVYGYTF. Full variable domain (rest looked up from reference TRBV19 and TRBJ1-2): DGGITQSPKYLFRKEGQNVTLSCEQNLNHDAMYWYRQDPGQGLRLIYYSQIVNDFQKGDIAEGYSVSREKKESFPLTVTSAQKNPTAFYLCASTLEVGTVYGYTFGSGTRLTVV.

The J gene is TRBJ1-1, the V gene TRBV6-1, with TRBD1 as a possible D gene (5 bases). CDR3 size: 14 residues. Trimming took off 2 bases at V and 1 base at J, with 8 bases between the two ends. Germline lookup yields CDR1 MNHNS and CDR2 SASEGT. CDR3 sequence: CASSEQGKNTEAFF. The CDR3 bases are TGTGCCAGCAGTGAACAGGGAAAGAACACTGAAGCTTTCTTT.

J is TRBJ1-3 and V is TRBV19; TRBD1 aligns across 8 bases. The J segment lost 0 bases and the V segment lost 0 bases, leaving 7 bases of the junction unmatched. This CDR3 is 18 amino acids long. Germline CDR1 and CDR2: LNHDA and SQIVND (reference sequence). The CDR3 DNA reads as TGTGCCAGTAGTATAGACAGGGGGCGTACCCCCTCTGGAAACACCATATATTTT. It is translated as CASSIDRGRTPSGNTIYF.